A single sample gave rise to the 18 T cell receptor beta chains below, sequenced in a study of beta chain features in type 1 diabetes. Study-wide results and caveats: In all four CD4+ subsets, TCRB CDR3 length was significantly, moderately reduced in type 1 diabetes.

Reverse transcribing all isolated RNA meant expressed TCRB transcripts were sequenced. Clones were sequenced by immunoSEQ multiplex PCR, and TCRdb holds only the in-frame ones, with some missing. Among more than 300,000 clones listed, around 9.6% were seen once. No antigen is known for these receptors. Sequencing input: central memory CD4+ T cells from blood. These receptors were taken from a man aged 30 to 45 with type 1 diabetes.

In the case of this clone: Other DNA sequences in this specimen translate into the identical CDR3. The chain links TRBV7-9 to TRBJ1-4; D call uncertain. V lost 1 base and J lost 4, with 4 bases in between. The CDR3 runs to 13 residues. CDR1 SEHNR and CDR2 FQNEAQ come from the germline V gene (reference sequence). This CDR3 reads CASSLGGNEKLFF. CDR3 nucleotide sequence: TGTGCCAGCAGCTTAGGGGGTAATGAAAAACTGTTTTTT.

V gene TRBV28 combines with J gene TRBJ2-3, with D perhaps matching TRBD2 (6 bases). V dropped 8 bases and J dropped 1 base, with 19 bases sitting between them. There are 16 residues in the CDR3. Germline V CDR1 and CDR2: MDHEN, SYDVKM. The DNA for the CDR3 is TGTGCCAGCCTAGTGTGGGGTGGGGAGGGCACAGATACGCAGTATTTT. This encodes CASLVWGGEGTDTQYF.

The chain uses TRBV2 and TRBJ1-1; D perhaps matches TRBD1 (6 bases). V lost 5 bases and J lost 4, with 20 bases in between. The CDR3 is made up of 16 amino acids. CDR1 is SNHLY and CDR2 is FYNNEI in the germline V gene. This CDR3 is CASSPRDIRGSTEAFF. The DNA of the CDR3 is TGTGCCAGCAGTCCTCGGGACATCCGAGGTAGCACTGAAGCTTTCTTT.

J is TRBJ1-1 and V is TRBV9, with 7 positions matching TRBD1. Germline CDR1 reads SGDLS; CDR2 reads YYNGEE. This CDR3 is built from 15 residues. V gave up 0 bases and J gave up 5 bases; unmatched junction bases: 7. The CDR3 here is CASSVAQGLGTEAFF. The CDR3 DNA sequence: TGTGCCAGCAGCGTAGCACAGGGGCTGGGTACTGAAGCTTTCTTT.

This clone was counted between two and nine times. V and J are TRBV7-3 and TRBJ2-7; TRBD1 is a possible D gene (5 bases). This CDR3 region has 15 residues. The V end lost 2 bases, the J end lost 1 base, and 12 bases lay between the germline ends. Germline V gives CDR1 SGHTA, CDR2 FQGTGA. The CDR3 spells CASSLSPHRSYEQYF. The DNA of the CDR3 is TGTGCCAGCAGCTTATCCCCCCACAGGTCCTACGAGCAGTACTTC.

There are a few counts of this clone. V and J are TRBV7-2 and TRBJ1-3, with 9 bases identical to TRBD1. The ends lost 5 bases at V and 3 bases at J; junction bases unmatched: 11. Germline assignment: CDR1 SGHTA and CDR2 FQGNSA. The CDR3 is made up of 17 amino acids. The CDR3, as DNA: TGTGCCAGCAGCGTCTTACCGGGACAGGGATTTGGAAACACCATATATTTT. This translates into CASSVLPGQGFGNTIYF. Complete variable domain (other parts from reference TRBV7-2 and TRBJ1-3): GAGVSQSPSNKVTEKGKDVELRCDPISGHTALYWYRQSLGQGLEFLIYFQGNSAPDKSGLPSDRFSAERTGGSVSTLTIQRTQQEDSAVYLCASSVLPGQGFGNTIYFGEGSWLTVV.

This clone has more than one count but fewer than ten. A far larger clone is just one base off, so this is likely a read error. This sequence joins TRBV9 and TRBJ2-2; no clear D. This CDR3 has 15 amino acids. Germline V lookup: CDR1 SGDLS, CDR2 YYNGEE. V was clipped by 2 bases and J by 3 bases, with 11 bases between them. CDR3 sequence (DNA): TGTGCCAGCAGCGTGGATTACGGCTACACCGGGGAGCTGTTTTTT. Residues: CASSVDYGYTGELFF.

This chain uses TRBV7-9 with TRBJ1-1, with a possible D match to TRBD1 (5 bases). This CDR3 region has 13 residues. The V and J ends lost 7 bases and 0 bases respectively, with 9 bases between them. Germline-derived CDR1 and CDR2 are SEHNR and FQNEAQ (reference sequence). The CDR3, as DNA: TGTGCCAGCAACCGACAGATGAACACTGAAGCTTTCTTT. Protein sequence: CASNRQMNTEAFF.

This clone was observed a handful of times. The chain combines TRBV7-8 with TRBJ2-1; D ambiguous. The CDR3 has 15 amino acids. Trimming cost V 9 bases and J 12 bases, with 27 bases left between them. Per the germline V gene, CDR1 is SGHVS and CDR2 is FQNEAQ. DNA of the CDR3: TGTGCCAGTGCCCACCGTGAGGATTTTTGGGTGGGGCAGTTCTTC. It encodes CASAHREDFWVGQFF.

At least ten counts were recorded for this clone. The chain joins TRBV6-1 to TRBJ2-6; TRBD1 is a possible D gene (5 bases). Trimming pared 4 bases from V and 0 bases from J, leaving 10 bases between. This CDR3 contains 16 residues. Germline V gene sequence: CDR1 MNHNS, CDR2 SASEGT. The DNA for the CDR3 is TGTGCCAGCAGTGGGGGCTGGAGCTCTGGGGCCAACGTCCTGACTTTC. Its translation: CASSGGWSSGANVLTF.

The sample holds many counts of this clone. V usage is TRBV7-2 and J usage is TRBJ2-6, with TRBD1 matching 11 bases. The CDR3 consists of 19 residues. CDR1 is SGHTA and CDR2 is FQGNSA in the germline V gene. The ends lost 6 bases at V and 0 bases at J; junction bases unmatched: 10. Written as DNA, the CDR3 is TGTGCCAGCAGGAGAGAAAAGGGGACAGGGGGCTCTGGGGCCAACGTCCTGACTTTC. It encodes CASRREKGTGGSGANVLTF.

In its sample, this clone was seen many times. The gene calls are TRBV6-6 and TRBJ1-4; a weak D match, TRBD1 (6 bases). The germline V gene has CDR1 MNHNY and CDR2 SVGAGI (reference sequence). There are 13 residues in the CDR3. The V end lost 3 bases, the J end lost 6 bases, and 8 bases lay between the germline ends. In nucleotides, the CDR3 is TGTGCCAGCAGTTATTACAGGGATGAAAAACTGTTTTTT. Translated, it gives CASSYYRDEKLFF.

The J gene is TRBJ2-7, the V gene TRBV2; 7 nucleotides line up with TRBD2. V was pared by 8 bases and J by 5 bases, with 12 bases of the junction left unmatched. Germline assignment: CDR1 SNHLY and CDR2 FYNNEI. This CDR3 has 14 residues. The DNA of the CDR3 is TGTGCCAGCCACGGCACTAGCGTTCCTAACGAGCAGTACTTC. Translated, it gives CASHGTSVPNEQYF.

The chain carries TRBV5-1 and TRBJ1-1, with D possibly being TRBD1 (5 bases). The CDR3 has 14 residues. Trimming took off 1 base at V and 1 base at J, with 8 bases between the two ends. Germline V gene sequence: CDR1 SGHRS, CDR2 YFSETQ. In nucleotides, the CDR3 is TGCGCCAGCAGCTTGACGACAGCGAACACTGAAGCTTTCTTT. Translated, it gives CASSLTTANTEAFF.

J is TRBJ1-1 and V is TRBV6-1, with D unclear. There are 13 residues in the CDR3. The V end was cut by 1 base, the J end by 3 bases, with 6 bases between. Per germline, CDR1 MNHNS and CDR2 SASEGT. CDR3 sequence: CASSEVRDTEAFF. The CDR3 DNA sequence: TGTGCCAGCAGTGAAGTACGGGACACTGAAGCTTTCTTT.

This clone was picked up a small number of times. The rearrangement links TRBV5-1 to TRBJ2-1, with a weak D call TRBD2 (6 bases). This CDR3 has 15 amino acids. Trimming removed 0 bases from V and 3 bases from J, with 10 bases in between. Germline V gene sequence: CDR1 SGHRS, CDR2 YFSETQ. The CDR3 loop reads CASSLGGDFYNEQFF. DNA for the CDR3: TGCGCCAGCAGCTTGGGCGGGGATTTCTACAATGAGCAGTTCTTC.

The chain carries TRBV28 and TRBJ1-2, with a weak D call TRBD1 (5 bases). Germline V gene data show CDR1 as MDHEN and CDR2 as SYDVKM. The CDR3 is 13 amino acids. The V and J ends lost 3 bases and 5 bases respectively, with 10 bases between them. CDR3 amino acids: CASSFQAGYGYTF. The DNA for the CDR3 is TGTGCCAGCAGTTTCCAAGCAGGGTATGGCTACACCTTC.

This clone was counted a few times. The CDR3 loop reads CAWSVTWGVRNQPQHF. The CDR3, as DNA: TGTGCCTGGAGTGTAACTTGGGGGGTGAGAAATCAGCCCCAGCATTTT. This sequence joins TRBV30 and TRBJ1-5; possibly TRBD1 for D (5 bases). The CDR3 loop spans 16 amino acids. The germline gives CDR1 GTSNPN, CDR2 SVGIG (reference sequence). V lost 0 bases to trimming and J lost 4 bases, with 16 bases between them.